This passage covers 5 T cell receptor beta chains from one sample sequenced in a study of blood T cell repertoires in COVID-19. This table comes from immunoSEQ multiplex PCR, and its TCRdb copy is limited to in-frame clones, with some not included. The table has 150,000 to 200,000 clones, 80% to 90% seen once. The sample comprised peripheral blood. The receptors come from a man aged 18 to 30 with active or convalescent COVID-19.

The chain has TRBV19 and TRBJ1-6, with D perhaps TRBD1 (5 bases). The CDR3 extends over 16 amino acids. Trimming cost V 4 bases and J 3 bases, with 13 bases left between them. CDR1 is LNHDA, CDR2 SQIVND, per germline (reference sequence). Here the CDR3 DNA reads TGTGCCAGTAGTAACACGGGGGAAGGCTATAATTCACCCCTCCACTTT. Translation gives CASSNTGEGYNSPLHF.

In nucleotides, the CDR3 is TGCGCCAGCAGCCAAGATGTCGCCCGAGTTTATGGCTACACCTTC. Its translation: CASSQDVARVYGYTF. This chain connects TRBV4-3 to TRBJ1-2, with D uncertain. The germline gives CDR1 LGHNA, CDR2 YSLEER. V was shortened by 0 bases and J by 5 bases, with 13 bases between the two germline ends. This CDR3 is 15 amino acids long.

The chain links TRBV7-3 to TRBJ1-1; D is undetermined. V was shortened by 2 bases and J by 0 bases, with 13 bases between the two germline ends. From germline, CDR1 is SGHTA and CDR2 FQGTGA. This CDR3 comprises 16 residues. CDR3 coding DNA: TGTGCCAGCAGCTTACCTTATCAGATGTTGAACACTGAAGCTTTCTTT. Its translation is CASSLPYQMLNTEAFF.

The chain employs TRBV11-2 and TRBJ2-7, with D possibly matching TRBD2 (7 bases). The V end lost 3 bases, the J end lost 3 bases, and 15 bases lay between the germline ends. This CDR3 is built from 15 residues. Germline lookup yields CDR1 SGHAT and CDR2 FQNNGV. The CDR3 is CASSFGGLAHYEQYV. The DNA for the CDR3 is TGTGCCAGCAGCTTCGGGGGGCTTGCTCACTACGAGCAGTACGTC.

The chain employs TRBV5-1 and TRBJ2-2; TRBD1 matches 7 bases. CDR1 and CDR2 from the germline V gene are SGHRS and YFSETQ. The CDR3 is made up of 17 amino acids. With V trimmed by 1 base and J by 1 base, 7 bases remained unmatched. The CDR3 region is CASSLRQGPENTGELFF. The CDR3 DNA reads TGCGCCAGCAGCTTGCGACAGGGTCCGGAGAACACCGGGGAGCTGTTTTTT. Variable domain in full (rest from reference TRBV5-1 and TRBJ2-2): KAGVTQTPRYLIKTRGQQVTLSCSPISGHRSVSWYQQTPGQGLQFLFEYFSETQRNKGNFPGRFSGRQFSNSRSEMNVSTLELGDSALYLCASSLRQGPENTGELFFGEGSRLTVL.